This T cell receptor beta chain came from a study of identical twins. Study-wide results and limits: Excess low generation probability was seen in twin-shared out-of-frame alpha sequences.

TCRdb reprocessed the 5' RACE reads via MiXCR and lists one record per CDR3 protein. The table lists 500,000 to 700,000 distinct CDR3 sequences, just over 7% of them singletons. V was pared by 6 bases and J by 0 bases, with 14 bases between. The CDR3 has 14 amino acids. Germline V gives CDR1 SQVTM, CDR2 ANQGSEA. Of note for this clonotype: What it recognizes is unknown.

The data also belong to a second study, concerning yellow fever vaccine responses in identical twins.

The chain has TRBV29-1 and TRBJ1-1; weak D call: TRBD1 (5 bases). The clonotype originates from a woman younger than 30 in good health. Sequenced sample: PBMCs. CDR3 nucleotides: TGCAGCGTCTCCGGGACGTTCATGAACACTGAAGCTTTCTTT. This encodes CSVSGTFMNTEAFF. Looking up the rest from reference TRBV29-1 and TRBJ1-1 gives the full variable domain: SAVISQKPSRDICQRGTSLTIQCQVDSQVTMMFWYRQQPGQSLTLIATANQGSEATYESGFVIDKFPISRPNLTFSTLTVSNMSPEDSSIYLCSVSGTFMNTEAFFGQGTRLTVV.